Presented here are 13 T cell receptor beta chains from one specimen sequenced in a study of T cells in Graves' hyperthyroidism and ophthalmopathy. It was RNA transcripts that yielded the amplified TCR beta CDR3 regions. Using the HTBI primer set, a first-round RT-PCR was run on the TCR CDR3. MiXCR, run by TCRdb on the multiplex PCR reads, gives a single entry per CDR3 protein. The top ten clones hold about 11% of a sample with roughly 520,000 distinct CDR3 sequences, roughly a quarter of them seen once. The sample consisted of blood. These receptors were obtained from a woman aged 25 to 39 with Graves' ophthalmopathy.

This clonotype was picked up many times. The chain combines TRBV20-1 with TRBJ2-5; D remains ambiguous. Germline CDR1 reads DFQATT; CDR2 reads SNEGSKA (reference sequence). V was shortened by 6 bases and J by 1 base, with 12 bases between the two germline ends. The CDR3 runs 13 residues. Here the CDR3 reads CSARRGVQETQYF. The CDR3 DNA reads TGCAGTGCCCGCCGTGGGGTCCAAGAGACCCAGTACTTC.

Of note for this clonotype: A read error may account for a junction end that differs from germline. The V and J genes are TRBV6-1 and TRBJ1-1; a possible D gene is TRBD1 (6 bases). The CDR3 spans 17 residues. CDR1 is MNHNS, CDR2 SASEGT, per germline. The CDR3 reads CASRKGDRLWMNTEACF. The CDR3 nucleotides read TGTGCCAGCAGAAAAGGCGACAGGTTGTGGATGAACACTGAAGCTTGTTTT.

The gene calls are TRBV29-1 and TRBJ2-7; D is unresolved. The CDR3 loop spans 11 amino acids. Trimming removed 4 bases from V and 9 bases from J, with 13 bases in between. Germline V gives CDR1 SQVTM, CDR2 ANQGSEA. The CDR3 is CSVANGDGQYF. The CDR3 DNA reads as TGCAGCGTTGCTAATGGCGACGGGCAGTACTTC.

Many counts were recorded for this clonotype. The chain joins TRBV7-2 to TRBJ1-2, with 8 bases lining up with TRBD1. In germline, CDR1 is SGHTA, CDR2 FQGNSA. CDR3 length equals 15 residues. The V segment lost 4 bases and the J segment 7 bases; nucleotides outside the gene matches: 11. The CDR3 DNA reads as TGTGCCAGCAGCTCCCACGGACAGGGAGTTGGTGGCTACACCTTC. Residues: CASSSHGQGVGGYTF.

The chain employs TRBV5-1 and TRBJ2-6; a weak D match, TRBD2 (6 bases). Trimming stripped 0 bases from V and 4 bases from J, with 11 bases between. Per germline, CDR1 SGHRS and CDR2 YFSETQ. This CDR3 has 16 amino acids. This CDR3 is CASSLEIAVGANVLTF. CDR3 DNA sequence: TGCGCCAGCAGCTTGGAAATAGCGGTAGGGGCCAACGTCCTGACTTTC.

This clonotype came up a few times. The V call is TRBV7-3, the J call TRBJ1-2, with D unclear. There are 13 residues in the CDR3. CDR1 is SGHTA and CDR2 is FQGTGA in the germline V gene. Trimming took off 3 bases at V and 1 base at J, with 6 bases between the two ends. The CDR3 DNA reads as TGTGCCAGCAGCTTTGGGGATAACTATGGCTACACCTTC. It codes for CASSFGDNYGYTF. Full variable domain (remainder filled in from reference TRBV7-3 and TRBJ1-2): GAGVSQTPSNKVTEKGKYVELRCDPISGHTALYWYRQSLGQGPEFLIYFQGTGAADDSGLPNDRFFAVRPEGSVSTLKIQRTERGDSAVYLCASSFGDNYGYTFGSGTRLTVV.

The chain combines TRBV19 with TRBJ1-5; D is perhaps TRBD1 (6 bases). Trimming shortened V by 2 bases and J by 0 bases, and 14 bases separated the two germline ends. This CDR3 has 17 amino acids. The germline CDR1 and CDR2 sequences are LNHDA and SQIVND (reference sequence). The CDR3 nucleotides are TGTGCCAGTAGTATATCAGGGGACCCATATAGCAATCAGCCCCAGCATTTT. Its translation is CASSISGDPYSNQPQHF.

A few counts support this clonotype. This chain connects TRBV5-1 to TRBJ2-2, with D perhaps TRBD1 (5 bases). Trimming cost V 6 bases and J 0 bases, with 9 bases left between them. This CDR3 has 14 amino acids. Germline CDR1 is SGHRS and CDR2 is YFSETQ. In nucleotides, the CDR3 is TGCGCCAGCATGGGGCAACCGAACACCGGGGAGCTGTTTTTT. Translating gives CASMGQPNTGELFF.

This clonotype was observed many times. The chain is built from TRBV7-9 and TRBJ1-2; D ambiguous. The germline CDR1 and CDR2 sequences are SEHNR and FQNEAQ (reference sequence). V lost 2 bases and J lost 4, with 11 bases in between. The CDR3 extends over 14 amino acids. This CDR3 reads CASSLIRAGYGYTF. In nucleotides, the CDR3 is TGTGCCAGCAGCTTAATTCGCGCCGGCTATGGCTACACCTTC.

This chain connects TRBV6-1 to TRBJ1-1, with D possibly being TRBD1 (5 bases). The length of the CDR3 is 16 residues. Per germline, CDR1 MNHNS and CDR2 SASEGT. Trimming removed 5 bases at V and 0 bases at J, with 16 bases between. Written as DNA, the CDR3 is TGTGCCAGCAGTAGAAGTCCGGGACCTATGAACACTGAAGCTTTCTTT. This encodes CASSRSPGPMNTEAFF.

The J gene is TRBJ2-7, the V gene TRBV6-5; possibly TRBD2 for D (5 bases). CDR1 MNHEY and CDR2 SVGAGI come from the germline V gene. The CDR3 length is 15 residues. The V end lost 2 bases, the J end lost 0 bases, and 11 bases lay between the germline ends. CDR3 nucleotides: TGTGCCAGCAGTTACGGAGGTTGGAGCTCCTACGAGCAGTACTTC. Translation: CASSYGGWSSYEQYF.

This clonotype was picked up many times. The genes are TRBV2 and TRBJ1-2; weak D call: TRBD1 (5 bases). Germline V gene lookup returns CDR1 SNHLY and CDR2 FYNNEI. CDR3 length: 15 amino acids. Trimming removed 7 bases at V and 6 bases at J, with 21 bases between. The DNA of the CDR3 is TGTGCCAGCACCCGAGACCCCAGGGTGGTTAATGGCTACACCTTC. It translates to CASTRDPRVVNGYTF.

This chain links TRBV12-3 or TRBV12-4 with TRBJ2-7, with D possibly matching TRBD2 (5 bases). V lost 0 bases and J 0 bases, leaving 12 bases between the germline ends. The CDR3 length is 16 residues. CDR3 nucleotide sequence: TGTGCCAGCAGTTTAGCAAGCGGCAGAGCCTCCTACGAGCAGTACTTC. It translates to CASSLASGRASYEQYF.